Below are 24 T cell receptor beta chains sequenced from a single sample in a study of siplizumab effects on memory and regulatory T cells. Only in-frame clones appear in the TCRdb table, and some are missing; sequencing was by immunoSEQ multiplex PCR. The top ten clones hold roughly 18% of a sample with fewer than 60,000 clones, nearly 95% of them seen once. The sample comprised CD8+ T cells sorted from blood. The receptors here all came from a human donor in good health.

This clone was found once. This chain joins TRBV4-2 and TRBJ2-2; D perhaps matches TRBD2 (6 bases). The CDR3 runs 15 residues. V dropped 4 bases and J dropped 4 bases, with 13 bases sitting between them. The germline V gene has CDR1 LGHNA and CDR2 YNFKEQ. The chain's CDR3 is CASSRGVSGTGELFF. CDR3 in DNA: TGTGCCAGCAGCCGCGGGGTTTCGGGCACCGGGGAGCTGTTTTTT.

This chain uses TRBV5-8 with TRBJ1-5; tentative D call: TRBD1 (6 bases). Looked up from germline, CDR1 is SGHTS and CDR2 is YDEGEE. The V end lost 6 bases, the J end lost 4 bases, and 17 bases lay between the germline ends. The CDR3 covers 15 residues. The CDR3 sequence: CASKTPRTENQPQHF. Written as DNA, the CDR3 is TGTGCCAGCAAGACCCCTAGGACAGAAAATCAGCCCCAGCATTTT.

The rearrangement uses TRBV28 and TRBJ2-7; TRBD2 agrees at 9 bases. The CDR3 sequence is 16 residues long. J was trimmed by 7 bases and V by 5 bases; bases with no gene match: 15. Germline V gene lookup returns CDR1 MDHEN and CDR2 SYDVKM. The CDR3 spells CASSRVAGEDQGEQYF. The CDR3 nucleotides are TGTGCCAGCAGTAGGGTAGCGGGAGAAGATCAAGGTGAGCAGTACTTC.

The chain couples TRBV4-1 to TRBJ1-2; 7 positions match TRBD1. The CDR3 loop spans 13 amino acids. Germline V gene sequence: CDR1 MGHRA, CDR2 YSYEKL. V lost 4 bases, J lost 6 bases, and 5 bases stayed unmatched. CDR3 in amino acids: CASSLDGTDGYTF. As DNA, the CDR3 is TGCGCCAGCAGCCTGGACGGGACAGATGGCTACACCTTC.

The chain carries TRBV5-5 and TRBJ2-1; no firm D call. The CDR3 spans 16 residues. Germline assignment: CDR1 SGHKS and CDR2 YYEKEE (reference sequence). Trimming removed 2 bases from V and 7 bases from J, with 19 bases in between. Written as DNA, the CDR3 is TGTGCCAGCAGCTTTCCTTCGGAGCGTAGGCTTAATGAGCAGTTCTTC. Translation gives CASSFPSERRLNEQFF.

The gene calls are TRBV6-5 and TRBJ2-5, with 7 bases fitting TRBD1. With V trimmed by 10 bases and J by 7 bases, 6 bases remained unmatched. The germline V gene encodes CDR1 MNHEY and CDR2 SVGAGI. This CDR3 region has 11 residues. The DNA of the CDR3 is TGTGCCACGGGACAGTACGGGACCCAGTACTTC. Translated: CATGQYGTQYF.

The chain combines TRBV6-6 with TRBJ2-7; TRBD1 or TRBD2 may be the D gene (5 bases each). Germline-derived CDR1 and CDR2 are MNHNY and SVGAGI (reference sequence). The CDR3 runs 14 residues. The ends were cut back, 4 bases at V and 0 bases at J, with 10 bases in the middle. CDR3 in amino acids: CASSFRDHSYEQYF. Written as DNA, the CDR3 is TGTGCCAGCAGTTTCCGGGACCACTCCTACGAGCAGTACTTC.

The chain has TRBV29-1 and TRBJ2-7; the match to TRBD2 covers 9 bases. Unmatched junction bases numbered 7, after V lost 4 bases and J lost 6 bases. CDR1 is SQVTM and CDR2 is ANQGSEA in the germline V gene. The CDR3 has 13 residues. The CDR3 region is CSVVSGGEGEQYF. The CDR3 bases are TGCAGCGTTGTTAGCGGGGGTGAGGGCGAGCAGTACTTC.

The rearrangement uses TRBV6-5 and TRBJ2-3; 7 nucleotides match TRBD2. CDR1 is MNHEY, CDR2 SVGAGI, per germline. This CDR3 contains 13 residues. V shed 7 bases and J 7 bases; nucleotides not matched to a gene: 8. The CDR3 here is CASTQGGWNTQYF. For the CDR3, the DNA is TGTGCCAGCACCCAGGGAGGGTGGAATACGCAGTATTTT.

The V call is TRBV13, the J call TRBJ1-3; D ambiguous. Trimming took 1 base from V and 2 from J, leaving 9 bases between them. This CDR3 has 15 residues. Germline CDR1 reads PRHDT; CDR2 reads FYEKMQ (reference sequence). CDR3 in amino acids: CASSLAHIPGNTIYF. The CDR3 coding sequence is TGTGCCAGCAGCTTAGCCCACATTCCTGGAAACACCATATATTTT.

This clone was observed a single time. V and J are TRBV28 and TRBJ2-7, with D possibly TRBD1 on 5 matching bases. This CDR3 is built from 14 residues. Deletions cut 5 bases from V and 0 bases from J, with 11 bases between. Germline V gives CDR1 MDHEN, CDR2 SYDVKM. The CDR3: CASSDTGSSYEQYF. The CDR3 coding sequence is TGTGCCAGCAGTGACACAGGTAGCTCCTACGAGCAGTACTTC. The variable domain in full, completed from reference TRBV28 and TRBJ2-7, reads DVKVTQSSRYLVKRTGEKVFLECVQDMDHENMFWYRQDPGLGLRLIYFSYDVKMKEKGDIPEGYSVSREKKERFSLILESASTNQTSMYLCASSDTGSSYEQYFGPGTRLTVT.

The chain is built from TRBV30 and TRBJ2-1, with 9 bases fitting TRBD2. The CDR3 runs 15 residues. Trimming took 5 bases from V and 5 from J; bases not matched to a gene: 10. Germline V gene sequence: CDR1 GTSNPN, CDR2 SVGIG (reference sequence). The CDR3 is CAWGEGREGHNEQFF. For the CDR3, the DNA is TGTGCCTGGGGGGAGGGGCGGGAGGGCCACAATGAGCAGTTCTTC. The full variable domain, completed using reference TRBV30 and TRBJ2-1, is SQTIHQWPATLVQPVGSPLSLECTVEGTSNPNLYWYRQAAGRGLQLLFYSVGIGQISSEVPQNLSASRPQDRQFILSSKKLLLSDSGFYLCAWGEGREGHNEQFFGPGTRLTVL.

The J gene is TRBJ2-7, the V gene TRBV25-1, with 7 bases that match TRBD2. Trimming at V came to 7 bases and at J to 0 bases, leaving 3 bases not matched to a gene. Germline V lookup: CDR1 MGHDK, CDR2 SYGVNS. The CDR3 extends over 13 amino acids. This CDR3 reads CASKGLDSYEQYF. The CDR3 region has the DNA TGTGCCAGCAAAGGACTAGACTCCTACGAGCAGTACTTC.

The chain is built from TRBV5-6 and TRBJ2-5; 9 positions match TRBD1. CDR1 is SGHDT, CDR2 YYEEEE, per germline. The V and J ends lost 0 bases and 5 bases, in that order; junction bases with no gene match: 2. This CDR3 is 14 amino acids long. The CDR3 coding sequence is TGTGCCAGCAGCTTGGATGACAGGGGGGAGACCCAGTACTTC. Its protein is CASSLDDRGETQYF. Using reference TRBV5-6 and TRBJ2-5 for the parts outside the CDR3, the full variable domain is DAGVTQSPTHLIKTRGQQVTLRCSPKSGHDTVSWYQQALGQGPQFIFQYYEEEERQRGNFPDRFSGHQFPNYSSELNVNALLLGDSALYLCASSLDDRGETQYFGPGTRLLVL.

The chain recombines TRBV6-1 with TRBJ2-2; the D call may be TRBD1 or TRBD2 (5 bases each). Trimming pared 4 bases from V and 2 bases from J, leaving 11 bases between. CDR1 is MNHNS and CDR2 is SASEGT in the germline V gene. The CDR3 spans 15 residues. CDR3 loop: CASSVRGFNTGELFF. Here the CDR3 DNA reads TGTGCCAGCAGTGTACGGGGCTTTAACACCGGGGAGCTGTTTTTT.

V and J are TRBV5-6 and TRBJ2-2; D is unresolved. The germline CDR1 and CDR2 sequences are SGHDT and YYEEEE. Trimming took 4 bases from V and 1 from J, leaving 14 bases between them. The CDR3 spans 16 residues. The CDR3 loop is CASSPSLQVNTGELFF. Written as DNA, the CDR3 is TGTGCCAGCAGCCCCAGCCTGCAGGTGAACACCGGGGAGCTGTTTTTT.

This clone has more than one count but fewer than ten. This chain joins TRBV15 and TRBJ2-3; D is unclear. V shed 5 bases and J shed 0 bases, with 21 bases lying between them. Germline CDR1 and CDR2: LNHNV and YYDKDF (reference sequence). The CDR3 runs to 18 residues. Here the CDR3 reads CATSPPRFLEISTDTQYF. The CDR3, as DNA: TGTGCCACCAGCCCGCCTCGCTTTTTAGAAATTAGCACAGATACGCAGTATTTT.

The chain carries TRBV6-1 and TRBJ1-5; TRBD1 might be the D (5 bases). V dropped 0 bases and J dropped 4 bases, with 19 bases sitting between them. Germline CDR1 is MNHNS and CDR2 is SASEGT. The CDR3 contains 18 residues. The CDR3 coding sequence is TGTGCCAGCAGTGAAGCGTCCTCGCAGGGAATCATTAATCAGCCCCAGCATTTT. It yields the protein CASSEASSQGIINQPQHF.

V and J are TRBV30 and TRBJ2-7; unclear D gene. V lost 0 bases and J 2 bases, leaving 11 bases between the germline ends. This CDR3 contains 14 residues. Germline V lookup: CDR1 GTSNPN, CDR2 SVGIG (reference sequence). The CDR3 DNA follows: TGTGCCTGGAGTGTATTAGCTCCCCCCTACGAGCAGTACTTC. Amino acid sequence: CAWSVLAPPYEQYF.

V is TRBV27 and J is TRBJ1-2, with TRBD1 identical over 7 bases. Germline CDR1 reads MNHEY; CDR2 reads SMNVEV (reference sequence). J was trimmed by 4 bases and V by 5 bases; bases with no gene match: 1. This CDR3 is built from 12 residues. The CDR3 protein is CASSAGGYGYTF. The CDR3 DNA follows: TGTGCCAGCAGTGCAGGGGGCTATGGCTACACCTTC.

The chain links TRBV27 to TRBJ2-1, with a weak D call TRBD1 (6 bases). Between the trimmed V and J ends, which lost 6 bases and 6 bases, there was a span of 15 bases. Germline-derived CDR1 and CDR2 are MNHEY and SMNVEV (reference sequence). This CDR3 has 14 residues. This CDR3 is CASSPMGASNEQFF. In DNA form, the CDR3 reads TGTGCCAGCAGCCCAATGGGGGCATCCAATGAGCAGTTCTTC.

The genes are TRBV2 and TRBJ1-2, with D possibly TRBD1 on 6 matching bases. Germline values: CDR1 SNHLY, CDR2 FYNNEI. V was cut by 10 bases and J by 4 bases, with 19 bases left in between. The CDR3 covers 14 residues. CDR3 coding DNA: TGTGCCACCAAACCATTACAGGGCCCCTATGGCTACACCTTC. Translated: CATKPLQGPYGYTF.

The chain couples TRBV11-2 to TRBJ1-4; D perhaps matches TRBD1 (5 bases). The CDR3 totals 14 residues. Germline V lookup: CDR1 SGHAT, CDR2 FQNNGV. V lost 5 bases to trimming and J lost 7 bases, with 14 bases between them. CDR3 sequence reads: CASSADISGEKLFF. CDR3 sequence (DNA): TGTGCCAGCAGCGCGGACATATCTGGTGAAAAACTGTTTTTT.

The chain joins TRBV5-1 to TRBJ2-7, with 10 nucleotides matching TRBD2. CDR1 SGHRS and CDR2 YFSETQ come from the germline V gene. With 0 bases clipped from V and 0 bases from J, the junction kept 3 bases outside the gene matches. CDR3 length equals 16 residues. CDR3 bases: TGCGCCAGCAGCTTGGTGGGACTAGCGAACTCCTACGAGCAGTACTTC. It is translated as CASSLVGLANSYEQYF.